This T cell receptor (beta chain) was captured in a study of blood T cell repertoires in COVID-19 (TCRdb year 2020). Regarding the complete study: Collaborator samples came from the United States, Italy and Spain and covered acute and convalescent phases of COVID-19. The material from the prospective study consisted of cDNA or gDNA derived from T cells, B-cell-depleted T cells, or PBMCs. The dataset comprised deeply sampled blood TCRbeta repertoires from subjects exposed to, actively infected with, or recovered from COVID-19. The repertoires were made available in a free public database intended to serve as a resource for research on the immune response to SARS-CoV-2. Samples came from the ongoing ImmuneRACE study (first 160 participants) plus 1,254 subjects from 6 global collaborators. The sample metadata nearly always contained a de-identified subject ID, COVID-19 status, age in years and sex. HLA class I and class II types, where available, came from metadata supplied by the sample provider rather than from assay-based typing. Points the paper makes about the study in general: How much clinical and demographic metadata was included differed by source and by participant, and the metadata was provided uncurated.

To note about this clone: No antigen is known for it. Per-nucleotide qualities are absent, and no much larger clonotype sits a single base away.

TCRbeta CDR3 regions were amplified from genomic DNA by means of the immunoSEQ Assay, a bias-controlled multiplex PCR. The authors' pipeline ran thus. Within the assay, amplification of reference gene primers was used to estimate how many nucleated cells each sample contained. To quantify the absolute abundance of each unique TCRbeta CDR3 rearrangement, sequence reads were collapsed and filtered. For each sample, productive Simpson clonality was calculated by taking the square root of Simpson's diversity index across productive rearrangements. TCRdb took over this immuneACCESS table, retaining in-frame rearrangements with V and J assigned. Such tables are incomplete; in checked studies, under half of the missing clones stem from an unresolved V gene, and the remainder is unexplained. For V, J and clone size, that table is used; D and trimming come from the DNA. This sample lists approximately 260,000 clones; approximately 90% were detected once. The top ten constitute around 3.6% of the sample.

CDR3 length: 14 amino acids, cysteine to phenylalanine. Left in the record is the CDR3 DNA by itself, 42 bases read in frame from the first base. Sequences ENHRY (CDR1) and SYGVKD (CDR2) are obtained from the germline V gene. V gives up 4 bases and J gives up 5 bases, and the segment between their germline ends measures 13 bases. Whole blood was collected in K2EDTA tubes by collaborating institutions according to the institutions' own protocols. For TCRbeta analysis, collaborators shipped samples in one of three forms: frozen whole blood, isolated PBMCs, or DNA extracted from either of those sample types.

The chain joins TRBV10-3 to TRBJ2-3, with a tentative D gene TRBD2 over 7 matching bases. Sequencing input: peripheral blood. The sequence came from a man aged 18 to 35 with active or convalescent COVID-19. The DNA sequence follows: TGTGCCATCAGTGGGGGGGGCCGAGGAGATACGCAGTATTTT. This codes for CAISGGGRGDTQYF.